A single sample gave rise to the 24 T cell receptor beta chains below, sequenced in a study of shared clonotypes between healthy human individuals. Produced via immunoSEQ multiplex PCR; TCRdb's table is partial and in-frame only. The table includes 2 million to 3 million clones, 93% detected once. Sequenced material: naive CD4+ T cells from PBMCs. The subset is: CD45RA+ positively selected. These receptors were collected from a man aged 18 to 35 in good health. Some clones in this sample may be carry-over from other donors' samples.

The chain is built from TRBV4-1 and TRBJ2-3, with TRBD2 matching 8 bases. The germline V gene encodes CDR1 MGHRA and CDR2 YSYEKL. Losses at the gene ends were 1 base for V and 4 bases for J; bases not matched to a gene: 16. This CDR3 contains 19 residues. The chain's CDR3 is CASSQGAVVSGRVADTQYF. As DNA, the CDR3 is TGCGCCAGCAGCCAAGGGGCCGTGGTATCCGGGAGGGTCGCAGATACGCAGTATTTT.

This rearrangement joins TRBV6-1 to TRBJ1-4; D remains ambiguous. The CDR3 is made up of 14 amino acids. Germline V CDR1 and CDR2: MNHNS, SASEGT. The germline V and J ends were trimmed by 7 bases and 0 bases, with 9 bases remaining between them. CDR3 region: CASTVVATNEKLFF. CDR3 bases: TGTGCCAGCACCGTAGTTGCAACTAATGAAAAACTGTTTTTT.

The CDR3, as DNA: TGTGCCTGTCGGGGTGGAGGGAGGGAAAACATTCAGTACTTC. As protein: CACRGGGRENIQYF. The chain combines TRBV30 with TRBJ2-4, with 7 positions matching TRBD2. The CDR3 is 14 amino acids. V shed 6 bases and J 5 bases; nucleotides not matched to a gene: 10. CDR1 is GTSNPN, CDR2 SVGIG, per germline (reference sequence).

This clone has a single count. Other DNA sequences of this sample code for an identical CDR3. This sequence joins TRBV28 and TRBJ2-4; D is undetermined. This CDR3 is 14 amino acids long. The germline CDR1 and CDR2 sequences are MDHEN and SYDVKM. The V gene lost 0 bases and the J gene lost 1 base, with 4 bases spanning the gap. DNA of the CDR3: TGTGCCAGCAGTTTATGGGGTGCCAAAAACATTCAGTACTTC. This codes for CASSLWGAKNIQYF.

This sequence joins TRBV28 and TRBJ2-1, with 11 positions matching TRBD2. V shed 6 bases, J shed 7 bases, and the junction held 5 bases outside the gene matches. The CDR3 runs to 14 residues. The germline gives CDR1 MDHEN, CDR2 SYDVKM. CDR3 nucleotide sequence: TGTGCCAGCAGACTAGCGGGAGCCGGGAATGAGCAGTTCTTC. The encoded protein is CASRLAGAGNEQFF.

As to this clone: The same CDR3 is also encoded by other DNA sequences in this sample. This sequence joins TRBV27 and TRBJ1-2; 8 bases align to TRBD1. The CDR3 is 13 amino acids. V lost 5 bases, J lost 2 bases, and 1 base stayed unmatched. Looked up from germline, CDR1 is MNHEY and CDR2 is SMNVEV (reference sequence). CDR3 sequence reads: CASSPGGNYGYTF. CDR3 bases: TGTGCCAGCAGTCCAGGGGGCAACTATGGCTACACCTTC.

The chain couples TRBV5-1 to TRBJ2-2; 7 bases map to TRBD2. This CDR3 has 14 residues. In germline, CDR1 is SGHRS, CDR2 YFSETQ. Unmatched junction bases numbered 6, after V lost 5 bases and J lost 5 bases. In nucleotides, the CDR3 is TGCGCCAGCAGAGAGGGAGGGGATACCGGGGAGCTGTTTTTT. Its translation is CASREGGDTGELFF.

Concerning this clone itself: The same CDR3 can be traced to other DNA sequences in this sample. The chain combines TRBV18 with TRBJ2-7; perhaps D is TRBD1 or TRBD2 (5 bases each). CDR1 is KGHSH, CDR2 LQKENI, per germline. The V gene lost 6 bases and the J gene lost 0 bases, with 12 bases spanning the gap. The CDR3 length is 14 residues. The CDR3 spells CASSPTGTSYEQYF. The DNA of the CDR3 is TGTGCCAGCTCCCCGACCGGGACCTCCTACGAGCAGTACTTC.

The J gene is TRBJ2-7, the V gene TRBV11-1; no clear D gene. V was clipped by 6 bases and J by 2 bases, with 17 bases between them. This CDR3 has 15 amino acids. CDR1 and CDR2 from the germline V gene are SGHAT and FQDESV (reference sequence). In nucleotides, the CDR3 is TGTGCCAGCAGTCCCCCCGACTCTCACGCCTACGAGCAGTACTTC. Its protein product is CASSPPDSHAYEQYF.

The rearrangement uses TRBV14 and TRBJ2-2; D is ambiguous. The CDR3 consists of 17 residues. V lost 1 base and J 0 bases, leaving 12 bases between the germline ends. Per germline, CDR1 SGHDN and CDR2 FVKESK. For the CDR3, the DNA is TGTGCCAGCAGCCAAGTAGGCGCTAGACCGAACACCGGGGAGCTGTTTTTT. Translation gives CASSQVGARPNTGELFF. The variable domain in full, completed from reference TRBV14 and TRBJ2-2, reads EAGVTQFPSHSVIEKGQTVTLRCDPISGHDNLYWYRRVMGKEIKFLLHFVKESKQDESGMPNNRFLAERTGGTYSTLKVQPAELEDSGVYFCASSQVGARPNTGELFFGEGSRLTVL.

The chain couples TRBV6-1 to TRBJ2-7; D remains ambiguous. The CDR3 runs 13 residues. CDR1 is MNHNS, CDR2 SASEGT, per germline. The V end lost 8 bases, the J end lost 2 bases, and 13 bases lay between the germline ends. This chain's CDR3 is CASRKGSTYEQYF. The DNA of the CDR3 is TGTGCCAGCCGTAAAGGATCGACCTACGAGCAGTACTTC.

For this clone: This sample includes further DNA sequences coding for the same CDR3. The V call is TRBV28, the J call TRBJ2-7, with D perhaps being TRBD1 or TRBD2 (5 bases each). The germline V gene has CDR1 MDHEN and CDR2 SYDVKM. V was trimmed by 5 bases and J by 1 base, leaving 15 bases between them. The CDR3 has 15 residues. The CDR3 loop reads CASSPPGTTSYEQYF. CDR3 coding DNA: TGTGCCAGCAGTCCCCCGGGGACGACTTCCTACGAGCAGTACTTC.

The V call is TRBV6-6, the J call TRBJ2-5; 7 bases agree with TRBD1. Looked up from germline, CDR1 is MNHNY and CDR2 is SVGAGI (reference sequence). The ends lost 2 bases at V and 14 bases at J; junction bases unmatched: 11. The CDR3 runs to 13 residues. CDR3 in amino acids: CASSYDRSTGTYF. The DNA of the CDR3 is TGTGCCAGCAGTTACGACAGATCGACAGGGACCTACTTC.

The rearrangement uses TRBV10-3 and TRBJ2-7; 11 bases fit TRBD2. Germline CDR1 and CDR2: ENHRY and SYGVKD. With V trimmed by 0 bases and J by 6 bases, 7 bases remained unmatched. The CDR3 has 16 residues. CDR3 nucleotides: TGTGCCATCAGTGAGTCTAGCGGGAGGGCCCTCGCCGAGCAGTACTTC. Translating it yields CAISESSGRALAEQYF.

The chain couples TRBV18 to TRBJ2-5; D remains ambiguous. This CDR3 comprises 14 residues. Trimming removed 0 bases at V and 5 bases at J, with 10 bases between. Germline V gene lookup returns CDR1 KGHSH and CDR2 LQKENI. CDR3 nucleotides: TGTGCCAGCTCACCACCCTCATCTGCGGAGACCCAGTACTTC. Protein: CASSPPSSAETQYF.

CDR3 in amino acids: CASCPGAYTGELFF. For the CDR3, the DNA is TGTGCCAGCTGTCCGGGGGCTTACACCGGGGAGCTGTTTTTT. The V and J genes are TRBV19 and TRBJ2-2; TRBD1 or TRBD2 may be the D gene (6 bases each). V was shortened by 9 bases and J by 3 bases, with 14 bases between the two germline ends. The CDR3 is made up of 14 amino acids. Germline loops: CDR1 LNHDA, CDR2 SQIVND (reference sequence).

The CDR3 here is CASSLDRDPSIYEQFF. The CDR3 DNA reads as TGTGCCAGCAGCTTAGACCGGGACCCCTCAATATATGAGCAGTTCTTC. The chain links TRBV7-2 to TRBJ2-1; D tentatively reads TRBD1 or TRBD2 (5 bases each). CDR3 length equals 16 residues. From germline, CDR1 is SGHTA and CDR2 FQGNSA. V lost 1 base and J lost 8, with 18 bases in between.

The CDR3 nucleotides are TGTGCCTGGAACAGGAGGAAATTTACTGAAGCTTTCTTT. This translates into CAWNRRKFTEAFF. This chain connects TRBV30 to TRBJ1-1, with D perhaps TRBD1 (5 bases). The germline V gene has CDR1 GTSNPN and CDR2 SVGIG (reference sequence). V was clipped by 4 bases and J by 5 bases, with 14 bases between them. The CDR3 is 13 residues long.

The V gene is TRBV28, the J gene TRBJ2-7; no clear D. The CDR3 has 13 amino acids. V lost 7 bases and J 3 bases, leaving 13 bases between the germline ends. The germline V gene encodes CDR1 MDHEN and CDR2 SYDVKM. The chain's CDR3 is CASTTPQFYEQYF. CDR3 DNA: TGTGCCAGCACTACACCACAGTTCTACGAGCAGTACTTC.

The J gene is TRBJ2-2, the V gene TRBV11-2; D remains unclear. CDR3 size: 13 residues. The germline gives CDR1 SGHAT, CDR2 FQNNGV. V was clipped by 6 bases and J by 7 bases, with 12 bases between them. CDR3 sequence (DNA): TGTGCCAGCAGGCCCGGTTACGGCGGGGAGCTGTTTTTT. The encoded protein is CASRPGYGGELFF.

The CDR3 region is CASSRGTGENTEAFF. The CDR3 nucleotides are TGCGCCAGCAGCCGGGGGACAGGGGAGAACACTGAAGCTTTCTTT. The chain carries TRBV5-1 and TRBJ1-1; 10 bases are a match to TRBD1. Germline V gene lookup returns CDR1 SGHRS and CDR2 YFSETQ. Germline trimming cut 4 bases from V and 1 base from J; bases unmatched to any gene: 4. The CDR3 runs to 15 residues.

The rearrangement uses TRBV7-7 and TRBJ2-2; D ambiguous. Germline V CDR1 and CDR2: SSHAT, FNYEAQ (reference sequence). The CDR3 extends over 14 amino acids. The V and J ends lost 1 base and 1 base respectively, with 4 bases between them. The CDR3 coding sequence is TGTGCCAGCAGCTTAGATATGAACACCGGGGAGCTGTTTTTT. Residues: CASSLDMNTGELFF.

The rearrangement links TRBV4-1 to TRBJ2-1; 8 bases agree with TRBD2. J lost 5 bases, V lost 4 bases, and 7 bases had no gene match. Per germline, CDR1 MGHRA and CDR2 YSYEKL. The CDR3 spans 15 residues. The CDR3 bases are TGCGCCAGCAGCCCGACCGGGACTAGAGACAATGAGCAGTTCTTC. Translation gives CASSPTGTRDNEQFF.

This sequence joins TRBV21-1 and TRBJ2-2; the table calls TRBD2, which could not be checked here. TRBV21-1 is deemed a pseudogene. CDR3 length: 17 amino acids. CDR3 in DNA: TGTGCCAACAGGAGACGGGAGGGCCGTGTGTATACCGGGGAGCTGTTTTTT. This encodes CANRRREGRVYTGELFF.